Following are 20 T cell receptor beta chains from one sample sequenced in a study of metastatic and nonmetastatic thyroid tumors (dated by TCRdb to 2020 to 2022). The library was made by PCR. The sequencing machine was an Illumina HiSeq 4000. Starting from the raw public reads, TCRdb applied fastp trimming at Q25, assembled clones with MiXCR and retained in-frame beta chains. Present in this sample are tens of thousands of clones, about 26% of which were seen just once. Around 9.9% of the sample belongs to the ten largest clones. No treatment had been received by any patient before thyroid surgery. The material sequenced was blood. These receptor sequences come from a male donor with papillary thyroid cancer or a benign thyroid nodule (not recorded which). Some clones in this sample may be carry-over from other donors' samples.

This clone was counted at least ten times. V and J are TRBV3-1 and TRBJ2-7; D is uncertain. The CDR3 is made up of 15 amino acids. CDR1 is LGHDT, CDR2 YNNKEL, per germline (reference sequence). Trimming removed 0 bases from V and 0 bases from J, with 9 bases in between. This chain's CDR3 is CASSQDHRTSYEQYF. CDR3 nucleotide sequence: TGTGCCAGCAGCCAAGATCACCGCACCTCCTACGAGCAGTACTTC.

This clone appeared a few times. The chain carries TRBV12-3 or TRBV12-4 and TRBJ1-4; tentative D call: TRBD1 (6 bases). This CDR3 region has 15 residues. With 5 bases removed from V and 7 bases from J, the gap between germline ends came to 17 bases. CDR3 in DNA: TGTGCCAGCAGTGCCCACGGAATAGGGGGTGAAAAACTGTTTTTT. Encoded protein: CASSAHGIGGEKLFF.

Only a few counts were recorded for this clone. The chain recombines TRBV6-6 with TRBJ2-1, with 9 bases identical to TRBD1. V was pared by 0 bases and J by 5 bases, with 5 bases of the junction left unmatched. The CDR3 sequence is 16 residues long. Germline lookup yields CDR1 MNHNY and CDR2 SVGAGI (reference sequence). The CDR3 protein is CASSYSHGTGHNEQFF. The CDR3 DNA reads TGTGCCAGCAGTTACTCGCACGGGACAGGGCACAATGAGCAGTTCTTC.

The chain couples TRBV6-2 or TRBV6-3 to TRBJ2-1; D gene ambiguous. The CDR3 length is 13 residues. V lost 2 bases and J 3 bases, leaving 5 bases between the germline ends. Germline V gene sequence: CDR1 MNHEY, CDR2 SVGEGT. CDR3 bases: TGTGCCAGCAGTTACAGGGACTACAATGAGCAGTTCTTC. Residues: CASSYRDYNEQFF.

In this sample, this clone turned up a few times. CDR3 coding DNA: TGTGCCAGCAGGGGCGGGGTTCCCGGGGAGCTGTTTTTT. Amino acids: CASRGGVPGELFF. The chain is built from TRBV2 and TRBJ2-2; weak D call: TRBD2 (6 bases). Trimming pared 6 bases from V and 6 bases from J, leaving 11 bases between. The CDR3 extends over 13 amino acids. CDR1 SNHLY and CDR2 FYNNEI come from the germline V gene.

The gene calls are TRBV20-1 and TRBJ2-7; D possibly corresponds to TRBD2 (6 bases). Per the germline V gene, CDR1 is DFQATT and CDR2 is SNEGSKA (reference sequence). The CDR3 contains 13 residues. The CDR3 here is CRPFRRDSYEQYF. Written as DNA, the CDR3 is TGCAGGCCGTTTCGGCGGGACTCCTACGAGCAGTACTTC.

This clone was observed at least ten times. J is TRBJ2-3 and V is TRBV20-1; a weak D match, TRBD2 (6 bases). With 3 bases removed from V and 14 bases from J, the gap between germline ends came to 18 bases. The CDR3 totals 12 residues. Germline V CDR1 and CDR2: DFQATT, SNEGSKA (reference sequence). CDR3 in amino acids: CSASKMGEAPYF. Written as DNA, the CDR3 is TGCAGTGCTAGCAAAATGGGGGAGGCGCCGTATTTT.

CDR3 sequence (DNA): TGTGCCAGCAGTCCCTTGGGGACTAGCGGGAGGAAAACCGGGGAGCTGTTTTTT. This sequence encodes CASSPLGTSGRKTGELFF. The chain joins TRBV27 to TRBJ2-2, with 15 bases matching TRBD2. Trimming removed 5 bases from V and 5 bases from J; junction bases left unmatched: 9. The CDR3 is 18 amino acids. CDR1 is MNHEY, CDR2 SMNVEV, per germline (reference sequence).

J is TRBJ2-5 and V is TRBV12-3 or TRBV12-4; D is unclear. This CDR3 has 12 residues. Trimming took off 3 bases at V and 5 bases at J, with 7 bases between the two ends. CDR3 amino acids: CASSFFGETQYF. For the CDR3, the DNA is TGTGCCAGCAGTTTTTTCGGTGAGACCCAGTACTTC.

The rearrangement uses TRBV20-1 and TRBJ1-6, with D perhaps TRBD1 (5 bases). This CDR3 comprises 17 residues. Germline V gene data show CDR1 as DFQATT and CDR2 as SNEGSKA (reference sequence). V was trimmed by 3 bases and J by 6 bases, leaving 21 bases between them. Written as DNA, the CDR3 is TGCAGTGCTAGCCCCAGAGGGGCGCCCACTAGTAATTCACCCCTCCACTTT. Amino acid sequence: CSASPRGAPTSNSPLHF.

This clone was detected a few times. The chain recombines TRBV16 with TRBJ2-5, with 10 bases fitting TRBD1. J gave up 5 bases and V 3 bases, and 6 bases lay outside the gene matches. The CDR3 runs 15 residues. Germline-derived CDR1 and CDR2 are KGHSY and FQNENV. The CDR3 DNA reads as TGTGCCAGCAGCCACATGACAGGGGGCAGTGAGACCCAGTACTTC. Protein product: CASSHMTGGSETQYF.

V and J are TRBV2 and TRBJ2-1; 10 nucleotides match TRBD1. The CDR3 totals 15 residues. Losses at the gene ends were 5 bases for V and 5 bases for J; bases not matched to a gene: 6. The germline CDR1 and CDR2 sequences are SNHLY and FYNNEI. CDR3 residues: CASSFRQGANNEQFF. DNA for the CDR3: TGTGCCAGCAGTTTCAGACAGGGGGCCAACAATGAGCAGTTCTTC.

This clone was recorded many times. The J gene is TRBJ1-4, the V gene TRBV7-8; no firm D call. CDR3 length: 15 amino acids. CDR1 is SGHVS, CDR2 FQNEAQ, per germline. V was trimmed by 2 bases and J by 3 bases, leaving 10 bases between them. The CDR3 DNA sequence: TGTGCCAGCAGCTTAATTGTCAGCTCTAATGAAAAACTGTTTTTT. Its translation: CASSLIVSSNEKLFF.

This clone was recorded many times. Written as DNA, the CDR3 is TGTGCCAGCAGTGAAGGGCAGGGGGGGAATGAGCAGTTCTTC. Amino acids: CASSEGQGGNEQFF. The chain employs TRBV6-4 and TRBJ2-1; D may match TRBD1 or TRBD2 (7 bases each). The CDR3 sequence is 14 residues long. The V gene's germline CDR1 is MRHNA and CDR2 SNTAGT. V lost 3 bases and J 7 bases, leaving 13 bases between the germline ends.

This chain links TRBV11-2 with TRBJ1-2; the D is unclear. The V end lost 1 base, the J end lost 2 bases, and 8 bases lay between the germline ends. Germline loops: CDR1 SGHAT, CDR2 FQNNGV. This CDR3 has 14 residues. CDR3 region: CASSLGLGNYGYTF. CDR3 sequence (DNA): TGTGCCAGCAGCTTAGGTTTAGGGAACTATGGCTACACCTTC.

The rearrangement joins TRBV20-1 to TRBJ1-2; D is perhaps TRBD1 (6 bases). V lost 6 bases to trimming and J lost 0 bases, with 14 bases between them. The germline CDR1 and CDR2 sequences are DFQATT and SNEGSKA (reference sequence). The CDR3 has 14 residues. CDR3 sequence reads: CSADGTIANYGYTF. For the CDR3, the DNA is TGCAGTGCAGACGGGACAATAGCTAACTATGGCTACACCTTC.

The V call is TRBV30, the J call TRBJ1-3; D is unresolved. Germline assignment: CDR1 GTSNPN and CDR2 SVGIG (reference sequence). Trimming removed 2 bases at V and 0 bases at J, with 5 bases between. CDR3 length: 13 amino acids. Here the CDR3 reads CAWSRYSGNTIYF. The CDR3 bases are TGTGCCTGGAGTCGGTACTCTGGAAACACCATATATTTT.

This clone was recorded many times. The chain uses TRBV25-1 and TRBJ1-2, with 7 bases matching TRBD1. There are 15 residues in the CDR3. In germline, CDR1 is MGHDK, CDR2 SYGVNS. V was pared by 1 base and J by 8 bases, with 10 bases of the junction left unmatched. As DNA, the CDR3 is TGTGCCAGCAGTGAATTAGACAGGCCACAGGGGGGCTACACCTTC. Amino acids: CASSELDRPQGGYTF.

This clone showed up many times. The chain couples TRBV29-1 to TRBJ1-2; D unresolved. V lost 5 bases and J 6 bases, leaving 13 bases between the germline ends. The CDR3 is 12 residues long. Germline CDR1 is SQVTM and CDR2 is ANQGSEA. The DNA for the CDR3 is TGCAGCGTTTTCAGGATTTCAAATGGCTACACCTTC. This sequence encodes CSVFRISNGYTF.

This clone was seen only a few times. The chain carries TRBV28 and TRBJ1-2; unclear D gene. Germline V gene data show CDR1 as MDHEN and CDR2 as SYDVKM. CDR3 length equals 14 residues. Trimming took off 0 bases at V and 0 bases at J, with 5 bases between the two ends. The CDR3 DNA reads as TGTGCCAGCAGTTTATGGGATGCTAACTATGGCTACACCTTC. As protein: CASSLWDANYGYTF.